The clone carrying this T cell receptor (beta chain) was observed once. Its antigen is unknown. Germline CDR1 reads MGHRA; CDR2 reads YSYEKL. J was trimmed by 3 bases and V by 3 bases; bases with no gene match: 5. This CDR3 has 15 residues. The sample comes from a study of cytomegalovirus exposure and HLA in healthy donors. Generated by immunoSEQ multiplex PCR, the TCRdb table keeps only in-frame clones and is missing some. The table has 150,000 to 200,000 clones, roughly 80% seen once; the top ten hold roughly 7%. Study-level findings and limits: The authors enumerated 150 to 200 TCR beta chains as linked to cytomegalovirus. Three of the chains that were CMV-associated were confirmed in vitro to be specific for CMV antigens. Rarity characterized most TCR sequences, yet some public TCRs appeared in many donors.

The sequencing input was PBMCs. This TCR was sampled from a young man in good health and CMV-seropositive. The chain employs TRBV4-1 and TRBJ2-5; 9 bases fit TRBD1. The CDR3 coding sequence is TGCGCCAGCAGCCATCCTGACAGGGGGGAAGAGACCCAGTACTTC. Encoded protein: CASSHPDRGEETQYF.